This is a list of T cell receptor beta chains from one sample in a study of CD8+CD57+ T cells in acquired aplastic anemia. TCRdb redid the calling of the reads with MiXCR, one entry per CDR3 protein. This table has some 410,000 distinct CDR3 sequences, 55% to 70% appearing once. The sequenced material came from sorted CD4+, CD8+, or CD8+CD57+ T cells (not recorded which) from PBMCs. These TCRs come from a human donor in good health, serving as a control. Both conserved end residues are part of each CDR3. The order of the fields is D gene, J gene, V gene, clone size, CDR3 protein, CDR3 DNA. A D gene is named only where the DNA matches it firmly. Clone size is given for some rows only: seen once, a few or many times, or a class if the clone is expanded.

. TRBJ1-1 TRBV4-3 many CASSQVGNTEAFF TGCGCCAGCAGCCAAGTAGGGAACACTGAAGCTTTCTTT
. TRBJ1-4 TRBV9 . CASSPPTGSEEHFF TGTGCCAGCAGCCCGCCCACAGGGTCGGAGGAACACTTTTTT
. TRBJ1-3 TRBV5-1 . CASSTRAAGSTIYF TGTGCCAGCAGCACCCGTGCCGCTGGAAGCACCATATATTTT
TRBD1 TRBJ2-1 TRBV12-3/TRBV12-4 many CASRPTGTGGLEQFF TGTGCCAGCAGACCTACCGGGACAGGCGGACTTGAGCAGTTCTTC
. TRBJ1-1 TRBV7-9 . CASSFQVWGEAFF TGTGCCAGCAGCTTCCAGGTATGGGGAGAAGCTTTCTTT
TRBD1 TRBJ2-5 TRBV10-2 . CASSWGPGQGAEETEYF TGTGCCAGCAGTTGGGGACCGGGACAGGGGGCAGAAGAGACTGAGTACTTC
. TRBJ1-1 TRBV7-2 few CASSPRDAGGEAFF TGTGCCAGCAGCCCAAGGGACGCTGGGGGAGAAGCTTTCTTT
. TRBJ2-5 TRBV27 . CASSFDVSQYAQYF TGTGCCAGCAGTTTCGATGTCAGTCAATATGCCCAGTACTTC
. TRBJ1-5 TRBV7-8 . CASSLELTGLNNLPQHF TGTGCCAGCAGCTTAGAACTCACGGGACTGAATAATCTGCCCCAGCATTTT
TRBD1 TRBJ2-7 TRBV20-1 few CSARPGQGGYEQYF TGCAGTGCGAGGCCGGGACAGGGAGGGTACGAGCAGTACTTC
. TRBJ1-3 TRBV20-1 . CSARGNRGTAIYF TGCAGCGCTAGAGGAAACCGTGGCACAGCCATATATTTT
. TRBJ1-4 TRBV9 once CASSEEADIVNEKLFF TGTGCCAGCAGCGAAGAGGCAGACATCGTTAATGAAAAACTGTTTTTT
TRBD1 TRBJ2-2 TRBV2 . CASSMDRGSELFF TGTGCCAGCAGCATGGACAGGGGTTCGGAGCTGTTTTTT
. TRBJ1-2 TRBV5-5 . CASSGHYGYTF TGTGCCAGCAGTGGTCACTATGGCTACACCTTC
. TRBJ2-2 TRBV7-2 . CASSPRGATGKLFF TGTGCCAGCAGCCCGAGGGGAGCCACGGGGAAGCTGTTTTTT
. TRBJ1-2 TRBV9 once CASSVDNANEQFYTF TGTGCCAGCAGCGTAGACAACGCCAATGAGCAGTTCTACACCTTC
. TRBJ1-5 TRBV12-3/TRBV12-4 many CASSPTSGSNQPQHF TGTGCCAGCAGCCCGACCTCGGGGAGCAATCAGCCCCAGCATTTT
. TRBJ1-5 TRBV7-9 . CASSPSPRKRGAQF TGTGCTAGCAGCCCCAGTCCGAGGAAGCGGGGGGCACAGTTT
. TRBJ2-1 TRBV2 . CASSFVDGQFF TGTGCCAGCAGCTTTGTCGATGGGCAGTTCTTC
TRBD2 TRBJ2-3 TRBV5-5 . CASSSFPAGGTDTQYF TGTGCCAGCAGCTCGTTTCCAGCGGGGGGAACAGATACGCAGTATTTT
. TRBJ1-2 TRBV6-5 . CASSYSEVHYGYTF TGTGCCAGCAGTTACTCTGAGGTTCACTATGGCTACACCTTC
. TRBJ2-2 TRBV7-3 . CASSVATGRGELFF TGTGCCAGCAGCGTAGCCACAGGCCGCGGGGAGCTGTTTTTT
. TRBJ1-2 TRBV20-1 . CSAGGGERDRYTF TGCAGTGCTGGGGGGGGGGAACGCGATCGCTACACCTTC
. TRBJ1-1 TRBV7-3 . CASSTGPGALAYDAFF TGTGCTAGCAGCACGGGACCGGGAGCACTTGCCTATGACGCTTTCTTT
TRBD1 TRBJ1-2 TRBV7-9 . CASSSPGQSVRAVF TGTGCCAGCAGCTCGCCGGGACAGAGCGTACGAGCAGTCTTC
. TRBJ1-2 TRBV29-1 . CSVVAQDYGYTF TGCAGCGTTGTAGCACAGGACTATGGCTACACCTTC
. TRBJ2-5 TRBV7-2 . CASSSGPSLRYLDF TGTGCCAGCAGCTCCGGGCCTAGTCTTCGCTACCTGGACTTC
TRBD1 TRBJ1-6 TRBV5-1 . CASSMGQGNKNSPLHF TGCGCCAGCAGCATGGGACAGGGGAACAAGAATTCACCCCTCCACTTT
. TRBJ2-3 TRBV12-3/TRBV12-4 once CAIRQDKHTDTQYF TGTGCCATCAGGCAGGACAAGCACACAGATACGCAGTATTTT